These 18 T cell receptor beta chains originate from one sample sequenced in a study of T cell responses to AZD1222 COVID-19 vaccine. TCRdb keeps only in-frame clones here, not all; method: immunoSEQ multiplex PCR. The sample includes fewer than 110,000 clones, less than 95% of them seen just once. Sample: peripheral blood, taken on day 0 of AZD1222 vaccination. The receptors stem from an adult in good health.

CDR3 amino acids: CASSFSLQDTQYF. The CDR3 DNA sequence: TGCGCCAGCAGCTTTTCTCTTCAAGATACGCAGTATTTT. V is TRBV5-1 and J is TRBJ2-3; D ambiguous. The V and J ends lost 2 bases and 5 bases respectively, with 9 bases between them. This CDR3 has 13 residues. Germline V gives CDR1 SGHRS, CDR2 YFSETQ.

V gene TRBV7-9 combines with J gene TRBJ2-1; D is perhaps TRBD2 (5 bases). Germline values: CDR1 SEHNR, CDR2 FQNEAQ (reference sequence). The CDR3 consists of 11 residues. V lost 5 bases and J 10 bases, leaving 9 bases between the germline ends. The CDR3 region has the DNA TGTGCCAGCAGCCCCCCGGGAGAGCAGTTCTTC. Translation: CASSPPGEQFF.

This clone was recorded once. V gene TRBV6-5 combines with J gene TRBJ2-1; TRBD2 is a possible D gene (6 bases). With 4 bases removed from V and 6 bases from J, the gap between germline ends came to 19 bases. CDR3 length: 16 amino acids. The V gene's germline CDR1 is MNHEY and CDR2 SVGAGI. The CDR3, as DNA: TGTGCCAGCAGTTCATCTGCCGGGACTCTAGTCAATGAGCAGTTCTTC. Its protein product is CASSSSAGTLVNEQFF.

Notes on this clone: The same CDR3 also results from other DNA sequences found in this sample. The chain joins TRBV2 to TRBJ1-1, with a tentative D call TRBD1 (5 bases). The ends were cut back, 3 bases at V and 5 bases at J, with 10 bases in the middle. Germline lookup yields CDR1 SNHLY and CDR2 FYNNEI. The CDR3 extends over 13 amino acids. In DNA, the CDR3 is TGTGCCAGCAGTGAGGGGGTCGGGACTGAAGCTTTCTTT. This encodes CASSEGVGTEAFF.

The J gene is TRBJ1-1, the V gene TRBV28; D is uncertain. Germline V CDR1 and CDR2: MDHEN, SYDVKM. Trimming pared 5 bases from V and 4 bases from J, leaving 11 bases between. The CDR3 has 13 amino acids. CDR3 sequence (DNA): TGTGCCAGCAGTCTTCGACCCATCACTGAAGCTTTCTTT. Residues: CASSLRPITEAFF.

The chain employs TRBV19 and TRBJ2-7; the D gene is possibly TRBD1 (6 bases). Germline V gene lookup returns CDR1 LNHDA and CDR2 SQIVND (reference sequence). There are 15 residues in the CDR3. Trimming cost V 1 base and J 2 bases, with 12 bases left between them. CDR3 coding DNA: TGTGCCAGTAGTATAGCGTTGGGGACAACCTACGAGCAGTACTTC. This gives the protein CASSIALGTTYEQYF.

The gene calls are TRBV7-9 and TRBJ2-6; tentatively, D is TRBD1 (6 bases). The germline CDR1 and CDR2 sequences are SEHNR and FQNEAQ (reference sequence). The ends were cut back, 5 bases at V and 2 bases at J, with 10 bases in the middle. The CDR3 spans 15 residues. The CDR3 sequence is CASSIRTAGANVLTF. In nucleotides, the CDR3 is TGTGCCAGCAGCATCCGGACAGCTGGGGCCAACGTCCTGACTTTC.

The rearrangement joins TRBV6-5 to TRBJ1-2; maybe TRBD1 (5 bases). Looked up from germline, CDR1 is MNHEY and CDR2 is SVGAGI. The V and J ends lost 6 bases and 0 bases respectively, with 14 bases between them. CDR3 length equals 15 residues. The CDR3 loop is CASSPSGGANYGYTF. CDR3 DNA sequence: TGTGCCAGCAGCCCCAGTGGGGGGGCTAACTATGGCTACACCTTC.

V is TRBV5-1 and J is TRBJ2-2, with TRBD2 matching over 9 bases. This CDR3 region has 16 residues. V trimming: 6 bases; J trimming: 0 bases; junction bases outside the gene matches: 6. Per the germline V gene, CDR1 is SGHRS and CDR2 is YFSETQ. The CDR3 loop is CASTRGGASNTGELFF. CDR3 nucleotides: TGCGCCAGCACCCGCGGGGGGGCCTCGAACACCGGGGAGCTGTTTTTT.

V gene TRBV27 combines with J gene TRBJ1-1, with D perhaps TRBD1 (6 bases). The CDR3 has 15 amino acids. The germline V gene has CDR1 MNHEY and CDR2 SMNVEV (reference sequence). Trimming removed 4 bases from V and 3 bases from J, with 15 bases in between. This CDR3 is CASSWSRGMDTEAFF. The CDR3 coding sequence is TGTGCCAGCAGTTGGTCCAGGGGCATGGACACTGAAGCTTTCTTT.

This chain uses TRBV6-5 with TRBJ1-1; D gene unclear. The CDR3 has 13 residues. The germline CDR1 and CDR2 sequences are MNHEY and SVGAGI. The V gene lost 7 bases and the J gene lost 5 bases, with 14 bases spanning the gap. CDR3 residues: CASTKGKGTEAFF. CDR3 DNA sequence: TGTGCCAGCACAAAGGGTAAGGGAACTGAAGCTTTCTTT.

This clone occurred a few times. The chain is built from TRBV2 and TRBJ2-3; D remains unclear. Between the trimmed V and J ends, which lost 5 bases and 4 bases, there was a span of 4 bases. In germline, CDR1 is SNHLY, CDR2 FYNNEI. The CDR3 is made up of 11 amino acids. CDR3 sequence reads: CASSWSDTQYF. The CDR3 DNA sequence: TGTGCCAGCAGTTGGTCAGATACGCAGTATTTT.

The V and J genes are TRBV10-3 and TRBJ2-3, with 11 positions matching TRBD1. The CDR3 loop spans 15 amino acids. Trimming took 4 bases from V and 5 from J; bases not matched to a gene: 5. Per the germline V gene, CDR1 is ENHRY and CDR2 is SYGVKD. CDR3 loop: CAISAGQGGRDTQYF. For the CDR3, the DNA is TGTGCCATCAGTGCGGGACAGGGGGGCAGAGATACGCAGTATTTT.

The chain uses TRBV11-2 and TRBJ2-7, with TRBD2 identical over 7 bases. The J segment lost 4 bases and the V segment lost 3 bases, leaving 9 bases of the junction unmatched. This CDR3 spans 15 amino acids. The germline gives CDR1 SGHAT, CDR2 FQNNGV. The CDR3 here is CASSLSHERGYEQYF. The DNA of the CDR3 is TGTGCCAGCAGCTTGTCCCATGAGCGGGGATACGAGCAGTACTTC.

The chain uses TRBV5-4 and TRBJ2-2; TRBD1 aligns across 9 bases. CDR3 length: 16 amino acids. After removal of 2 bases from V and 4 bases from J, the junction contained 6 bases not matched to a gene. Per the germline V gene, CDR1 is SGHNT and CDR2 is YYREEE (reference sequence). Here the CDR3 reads CASSLGTGRFTGELFF. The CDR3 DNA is TGTGCCAGCAGCTTAGGGACAGGGAGATTCACCGGGGAGCTGTTTTTT.

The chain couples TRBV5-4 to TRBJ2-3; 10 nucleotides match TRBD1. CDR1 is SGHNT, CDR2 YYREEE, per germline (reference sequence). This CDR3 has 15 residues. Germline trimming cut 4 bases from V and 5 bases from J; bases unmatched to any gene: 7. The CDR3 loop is CASSLTGGLGDTQYF. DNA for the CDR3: TGTGCCAGCAGCCTGACAGGGGGCTTGGGAGATACGCAGTATTTT.

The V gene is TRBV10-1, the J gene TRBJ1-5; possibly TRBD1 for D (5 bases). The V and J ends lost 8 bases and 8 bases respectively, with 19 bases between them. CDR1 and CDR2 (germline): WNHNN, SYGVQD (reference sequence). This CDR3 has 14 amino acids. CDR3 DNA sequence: TGCGCCAGCGGGACCGGGGTACGGACGAAGCCCCAGCATTTT. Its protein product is CASGTGVRTKPQHF.

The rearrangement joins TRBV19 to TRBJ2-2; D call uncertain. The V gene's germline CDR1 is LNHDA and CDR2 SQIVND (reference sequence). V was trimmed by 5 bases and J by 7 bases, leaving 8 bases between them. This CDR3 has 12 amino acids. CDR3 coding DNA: TGTGCCAGTAGTGTCGGTTTCGGGGAGCTGTTTTTT. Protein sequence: CASSVGFGELFF.